One sample yielded the 24 T cell receptor beta chains listed below, sequenced in a study of T cell repertoires in cytomegalovirus infection. Via MiXCR, TCRdb re-called the reads, giving one row per CDR3 protein. The table includes some 99,000 distinct CDR3 sequences, about 30% detected once. Their antigen targets remain unknown. The material sequenced was CD8+ T cells from cultured PBMCs, taken from culture after CMV antigen stimulation. These TCRs come from a human donor in good health (CMV status not recorded). Some clones in this sample may be carry-over from other donors' samples.

This clonotype has more than one count but fewer than ten. The chain recombines TRBV7-9 with TRBJ2-2; maybe TRBD2 (6 bases). The CDR3 runs 13 residues. V lost 8 bases and J 6 bases, leaving 13 bases between the germline ends. Germline V gene sequence: CDR1 SEHNR, CDR2 FQNEAQ (reference sequence). CDR3 amino acids: CASGGSSPGELFF. CDR3 nucleotide sequence: TGTGCCAGCGGGGGGTCTTCCCCCGGGGAGCTGTTTTTT.

The gene calls are TRBV6-6 and TRBJ2-7; D may be TRBD1 or TRBD2 (5 bases each). The CDR3 runs 14 residues. Germline CDR1 reads MNHNY; CDR2 reads SVGAGI (reference sequence). V was shortened by 1 base and J by 5 bases, with 12 bases between the two germline ends. DNA of the CDR3: TGTGCCAGCAGTTACTTACCGGGACGAGACGAGCAGTACTTC. It translates to CASSYLPGRDEQYF.

In this sample, this clonotype turned up a few times. The chain combines TRBV19 with TRBJ2-1; D remains ambiguous. V was shortened by 4 bases and J by 14 bases, with 18 bases between the two germline ends. The V gene's germline CDR1 is LNHDA and CDR2 SQIVND (reference sequence). The CDR3 contains 13 residues. The CDR3 sequence is CASSRIGRADEFF. The CDR3, as DNA: TGTGCCAGTAGTAGGATCGGACGGGCGGACGAGTTCTTC. Full variable domain (missing parts from reference TRBV19 and TRBJ2-1): DGGITQSPKYLFRKEGQNVTLSCEQNLNHDAMYWYRQDPGQGLRLIYYSQIVNDFQKGDIAEGYSVSREKKESFPLTVTSAQKNPTAFYLCASSRIGRADEFFGPGTRLTVL.

This rearrangement joins TRBV2 to TRBJ2-3, with TRBD2 matching over 8 bases. CDR1 and CDR2 (germline): SNHLY, FYNNEI. V lost 11 bases, J lost 5 bases, and 9 bases stayed unmatched. The CDR3 consists of 13 residues. CDR3 DNA sequence: TGTGCCTCTAGAGCGGGAGTGGTAGATACGCAGTATTTT. The encoded protein is CASRAGVVDTQYF.

The genes are TRBV7-6 and TRBJ1-1; D perhaps matches TRBD1 (5 bases). The V and J ends lost 0 bases and 1 base respectively, with 12 bases between them. The CDR3 extends over 16 amino acids. Per germline, CDR1 SGHVS and CDR2 FNYEAQ. The CDR3 loop is CASSLAGLVGNTEAFF. The CDR3 nucleotides are TGTGCCAGCAGCTTAGCGGGGCTGGTTGGGAACACTGAAGCTTTCTTT.

This clonotype came up a few times. V usage is TRBV27 and J usage is TRBJ2-7; no clear D gene. The V end was cut by 5 bases, the J end by 7 bases, with 15 bases between. There are 13 residues in the CDR3. CDR1 is MNHEY, CDR2 SMNVEV, per germline (reference sequence). DNA of the CDR3: TGTGCCAGCAGTCTCCAGTCCGTTACTGAGCAGTACTTC. This gives the protein CASSLQSVTEQYF.

This chain joins TRBV6-1 and TRBJ1-5; D gene uncertain. Trimming pared 7 bases from V and 6 bases from J, leaving 13 bases between. The germline V gene has CDR1 MNHNS and CDR2 SASEGT. The CDR3 consists of 13 residues. Written as DNA, the CDR3 is TGTGCCAGCATGCCACGAGGAATTCAGCCCCAGCATTTT. This sequence encodes CASMPRGIQPQHF.

This clonotype has a count of ten or more. The chain carries TRBV20-1 and TRBJ1-2; 9 bases match TRBD1. J was trimmed by 4 bases and V by 0 bases; bases with no gene match: 12. The CDR3 totals 17 residues. The germline V gene has CDR1 DFQATT and CDR2 SNEGSKA (reference sequence). Here the CDR3 reads CSARDYTGTGIGYGYTF. For the CDR3, the DNA is TGCAGTGCTAGAGATTATACTGGGACAGGGATCGGCTATGGCTACACCTTC.

This clonotype has just one count. The chain's CDR3 is CASSITGRGNEQFF. In DNA, the CDR3 is TGTGCCAGTAGTATAACGGGAAGGGGCAATGAGCAGTTCTTC. V is TRBV19 and J is TRBJ2-1; D assignment may be TRBD1 or TRBD2 (5 bases each). The germline CDR1 and CDR2 sequences are LNHDA and SQIVND (reference sequence). V was pared by 2 bases and J by 6 bases, with 11 bases between. This CDR3 is built from 14 residues. The full variable domain, with the rest looked up from reference TRBV19 and TRBJ2-1, is DGGITQSPKYLFRKEGQNVTLSCEQNLNHDAMYWYRQDPGQGLRLIYYSQIVNDFQKGDIAEGYSVSREKKESFPLTVTSAQKNPTAFYLCASSITGRGNEQFFGPGTRLTVL.

This clonotype has ten or more counts. The chain recombines TRBV12-3 or TRBV12-4 with TRBJ2-1; D gene ambiguous. V dropped 5 bases and J dropped 0 bases, with 11 bases sitting between them. CDR3 length equals 15 residues. The CDR3 protein is CASSEDQSSYNEQFF. The CDR3 DNA is TGTGCCAGCAGTGAGGACCAAAGCTCCTACAATGAGCAGTTCTTC.

V usage is TRBV2 and J usage is TRBJ1-2; no clear D. V lost 6 bases to trimming and J lost 1 base, with 15 bases between them. Germline V gene sequence: CDR1 SNHLY, CDR2 FYNNEI. CDR3 length: 15 residues. CDR3 loop: CASSPGRANNYGYTF. Written as DNA, the CDR3 is TGTGCCAGCAGCCCCGGGAGGGCGAATAACTATGGCTACACCTTC.

CDR3 protein: CASSQDSLGQYF. The CDR3 bases are TGTGCCAGCAGTCAGGACTCCCTCGGGCAGTATTTT. The V call is TRBV12-3 or TRBV12-4, the J call TRBJ2-3, with D possibly matching TRBD2 (5 bases). V was pared by 5 bases and J by 11 bases, with 14 bases between. The CDR3 totals 12 residues.

This clonotype was detected ten times or more. The DNA for the CDR3 is TGTGCCAGCAGCTTAGCTGGGGGGCCCCCTAGTGAGCAGTTCTTC. As protein: CASSLAGGPPSEQFF. The chain has TRBV7-6 and TRBJ2-1; the D gene could be TRBD1 or TRBD2 (6 bases each). V lost 0 bases, J lost 9 bases, and 15 bases lay in between. The germline V gene has CDR1 SGHVS and CDR2 FNYEAQ. The length of the CDR3 is 15 residues.

This clonotype has at least ten counts. This chain connects TRBV27 to TRBJ2-7; TRBD1 might be the D (6 bases). Trimming removed 5 bases at V and 4 bases at J, with 15 bases between. Germline V gene sequence: CDR1 MNHEY, CDR2 SMNVEV (reference sequence). This CDR3 contains 14 residues. The CDR3 spells CASSPGVGRYEQYF. Here the CDR3 DNA reads TGTGCCAGCAGTCCAGGGGTGGGGCGGTACGAGCAGTACTTC.

This clonotype has ten or more counts. The V gene is TRBV7-6, the J gene TRBJ2-1; a weak D match, TRBD1 (5 bases). CDR1 is SGHVS, CDR2 FNYEAQ, per germline. The CDR3 contains 15 residues. Between the trimmed V and J ends, which lost 5 bases and 0 bases, there was a span of 11 bases. In DNA, the CDR3 is TGTGCCAGCAGCATAGACAGTAGCTCCTACAATGAGCAGTTCTTC. Residues: CASSIDSSSYNEQFF.

This clonotype was found many times. V and J are TRBV27 and TRBJ2-1; no firm D call. Trimming stripped 5 bases from V and 0 bases from J, with 14 bases between. CDR3 length: 16 residues. The germline gives CDR1 MNHEY, CDR2 SMNVEV (reference sequence). CDR3 region: CASSPLSINSYNEQFF. CDR3 DNA: TGTGCCAGCAGTCCCCTCAGCATCAACTCCTACAATGAGCAGTTCTTC.

This clonotype was observed at least ten times. The chain joins TRBV7-2 to TRBJ2-5; 7 bases map to TRBD2. Per the germline V gene, CDR1 is SGHTA and CDR2 is FQGNSA. The CDR3 loop spans 19 amino acids. Germline trimming cut 6 bases from V and 2 bases from J; bases unmatched to any gene: 21. CDR3 in DNA: TGTGCCAGCAGTCCCGTGGGAGGACTAGAATCTTTAGGGCAAGAGACCCAGTACTTC. The encoded protein is CASSPVGGLESLGQETQYF. The full variable domain, its missing parts supplied by reference TRBV7-2 and TRBJ2-5, is GAGVSQSPSNKVTEKGKDVELRCDPISGHTALYWYRQSLGQGLEFLIYFQGNSAPDKSGLPSDRFSAERTGGSVSTLTIQRTQQEDSAVYLCASSPVGGLESLGQETQYFGPGTRLLVL.

The chain carries TRBV12-3 or TRBV12-4 and TRBJ2-3, with D tentatively TRBD1 or TRBD2 (6 bases each). The V end was cut by 7 bases, the J end by 6 bases, with 23 bases between. CDR3 length: 16 residues. This chain's CDR3 is CASTPGVSGAGDTQYF. CDR3 nucleotides: TGTGCCAGCACCCCGGGGGTGTCAGGGGCAGGCGATACGCAGTATTTT.

The rearrangement uses TRBV2 and TRBJ2-7; 7 bases are shared with TRBD2. The germline V gene encodes CDR1 SNHLY and CDR2 FYNNEI. CDR3 length: 15 residues. The junction had 17 bases not matched to a gene; V was cut back by 8 bases and J by 7 bases. The CDR3 nucleotides read TGTGCCAGCGGAGCGGGGATGGTGGCCCCGGGGGAGCAGTACTTC. Its protein product is CASGAGMVAPGEQYF.

The V gene is TRBV12-3 or TRBV12-4, the J gene TRBJ2-3; no clear D gene. V was cut by 6 bases and J by 4 bases, with 11 bases left in between. CDR3 length equals 13 residues. The CDR3 sequence: CASSPFLSDTQYF. For the CDR3, the DNA is TGTGCCAGCAGCCCCTTCCTCTCAGATACGCAGTATTTT.

This clonotype showed up just a few times. The rearrangement links TRBV14 to TRBJ1-5; D unclear. The CDR3 has 13 residues. Germline V lookup: CDR1 SGHDN, CDR2 FVKESK. Trimming removed 3 bases from V and 2 bases from J, with 5 bases in between. The CDR3 DNA sequence: TGTGCCAGCAGCCACTCAGGCAATCAGCCCCAGCATTTT. It codes for CASSHSGNQPQHF.

This clonotype was counted many times. The V gene is TRBV7-9, the J gene TRBJ2-1, with D possibly called TRBD1 or TRBD2 (6 bases each). The germline V gene has CDR1 SEHNR and CDR2 FQNEAQ (reference sequence). CDR3 length: 15 amino acids. The V end lost 5 bases, the J end lost 5 bases, and 16 bases lay between the germline ends. This chain's CDR3 is CASSPPPGADNEQFF. CDR3 DNA sequence: TGTGCCAGCAGCCCCCCCCCGGGGGCGGACAATGAGCAGTTCTTC. The full variable domain, completed using reference TRBV7-9 and TRBJ2-1, is DTGVSQNPRHKITKRGQNVTFRCDPISEHNRLYWYRQTLGQGPEFLTYFQNEAQLEKSRLLSDRFSAERPKGSFSTLEIQRTEQGDSAMYLCASSPPPGADNEQFFGPGTRLTVL.

The chain joins TRBV10-2 to TRBJ2-7; unclear D gene. The CDR3 totals 14 residues. Trimming removed 2 bases from V and 3 bases from J, with 11 bases in between. Germline V gene data show CDR1 as WSHSY and CDR2 as SAAADI. CDR3 DNA sequence: TGCGCCAGCAGTGAGATTGGCAGAAACTACGAGCAGTACTTC. Amino acids: CASSEIGRNYEQYF.

The V and J genes are TRBV27 and TRBJ2-7; 7 nucleotides line up with TRBD2. The junction had 1 base not matched to a gene; V was cut back by 2 bases and J by 3 bases. The germline gives CDR1 MNHEY, CDR2 SMNVEV (reference sequence). The CDR3 extends over 13 amino acids. CDR3 residues: CASSLTSDYEQYF. In DNA, the CDR3 is TGTGCCAGCAGTTTAACTAGCGACTACGAGCAGTACTTC.